The 27 T cell receptor gamma chains below come from one sample, sequenced in a study of intestinal T cells in coeliac disease. The TRG library came from 200 to 250 ng of biopsy DNA amplified with LymphoTrack primers. TCRdb used CATT to re-call clones from the multiplex PCR reads. The table has approximately 270 gamma-chain clones, under 85% seen once. Genomic DNA came from ten roughly 5.2-µm formalin-fixed paraffin-embedded scrolls per case. The sequenced sample consisted of a duodenal biopsy. The receptors originated from a human donor who served as a control with a normal duodenal biopsy, not a healthy volunteer.

V usage is TRGV10 and J usage is TRGJP1. TRGV10 is flagged as an ORF with uncertain function. J lost 4 bases, V lost 8 bases, and 17 bases had no gene match. CDR3 length: 17 amino acids. CDR3 nucleotide sequence: TGTGCTGCGTGGGATTATGCGACCCCTGACACTGGTTGGTTCAAGATATTT. The encoded protein is CAAWDYATPDTGWFKIF.

The chain combines TRGV9 with TRGJ1 or TRGJ2. CDR1 GITISATS and CDR2 ISYDGTV come from the germline V gene (reference sequence). The CDR3 contains 10 residues. J gave up 12 bases and V 8 bases, and 10 bases lay outside the gene matches. The CDR3 DNA sequence: TGTGCCTTGTCGAATAGGGGGAAACTCTTT. Its protein product is CALSNRGKLF.

This chain connects TRGV5 to TRGJ1 or TRGJ2. Trimming took 0 bases from V and 4 from J; bases not matched to a gene: 6. The CDR3 covers 14 residues. The germline V gene encodes CDR1 VINAFY and CDR2 YDVSNSKD. The CDR3 here is CATWDRQPYYKKLF. CDR3 bases: TGTGCCACCTGGGACAGGCAACCGTATTATAAGAAACTCTTT.

In its sample, this clone was seen once. V gene TRGV10 combines with J gene TRGJ1 or TRGJ2. TRGV10 is an open reading frame whose function is uncertain. J was trimmed by 0 bases and V by 8 bases; bases with no gene match: 17. The CDR3 consists of 17 residues. DNA for the CDR3: TGTGCTGCGTGGGATTATCCCACTCCCCAGAATTATTATAAGAAACTCTTT. This sequence encodes CAAWDYPTPQNYYKKLF.

The sample holds a few counts of this clone. V and J are TRGV8 and TRGJ1 or TRGJ2. V dropped 1 base and J dropped 3; count of bases not matched to a gene: 3. The germline V gene has CDR1 VENAVY and CDR2 YDSYNSRV. The CDR3 covers 13 residues. CDR3 sequence reads: CATWDRTYYKKLF. As DNA, the CDR3 is TGTGCCACCTGGGATAGAACTTATTATAAGAAACTCTTT.

This chain links TRGV5 with TRGJ1 or TRGJ2. This CDR3 region has 13 residues. V was clipped by 10 bases and J by 6 bases; unmatched bases: 15. Germline CDR1 and CDR2: VINAFY and YDVSNSKD. CDR3: CATSGGGIYKKLF. The CDR3 nucleotides are TGTGCCACATCGGGGGGGGGGATTTATAAGAAACTCTTT.

As regards this clone: The sample holds other DNA sequences that translate to the same CDR3. The chain joins TRGV2 to TRGJ1 or TRGJ2. The CDR3 totals 11 residues. The J segment lost 10 bases and the V segment lost 1 base, leaving 4 bases of the junction unmatched. Per the germline V gene, CDR1 is EGSNGY and CDR2 is YDSYNSKV. The CDR3 is CATWDGLKKLF. The CDR3 DNA follows: TGTGCCACCTGGGACGGTCTAAAGAAACTCTTT.

The chain joins TRGV10 to TRGJ1 or TRGJ2. TRGV10 is identified as an open reading frame with a role that is uncertain. After removal of 10 bases from V and 2 bases from J, the junction contained 12 bases not matched to a gene. The CDR3 contains 14 residues. The CDR3 is CAAFHRRDYYKKLF. CDR3 DNA sequence: TGTGCTGCGTTCCATAGGAGGGATTATTATAAGAAACTCTTT.

This rearrangement joins TRGV10 to TRGJP1. TRGV10 is filed as an ORF, its function uncertain. V lost 8 bases and J lost 0; bases outside the gene matches: 4. The length of the CDR3 is 14 residues. The CDR3 DNA follows: TGTGCTGCGTGGGACAATACCACTGGTTGGTTCAAGATATTT. Encoded protein: CAAWDNTTGWFKIF.

In this sample, this clone turned up a few times. The V call is TRGV4, the J call TRGJ1 or TRGJ2. CDR1 and CDR2 (germline): EGSTGY, YDSYTSSV. CDR3 length: 16 amino acids. The J segment lost 0 bases and the V segment lost 2 bases, leaving 10 bases of the junction unmatched. CDR3 sequence reads: CATWDAQTMNYYKKLF. The CDR3 coding sequence is TGTGCCACCTGGGATGCCCAAACGATGAATTATTATAAGAAACTCTTT.

Note on this clone: A much larger clone differs from this one at a single base, so this may be a read error. CDR3 bases: TGTGCCACCTGGGGCAGGTGGAAACTCTTT. Translation: CATWGRWKLF. The chain has TRGV3 and TRGJ1 or TRGJ2. This CDR3 is built from 10 residues. The germline V gene has CDR1 VTNTFY and CDR2 YDVSTARD (reference sequence).

The CDR3 bases are TGTGCCGTTGTGGGAGGGAAACTCTTT. Amino acid sequence: CAVVGGKLF. The rearrangement uses TRGV9 and TRGJ1 or TRGJ2. Germline values: CDR1 GITISATS, CDR2 ISYDGTV (reference sequence). V gave up 12 bases and J gave up 12 bases; unmatched junction bases: 11. This CDR3 has 9 amino acids.

On this clone itself: A read error may produce the germline difference seen at one junction end. The J gene is TRGJP2, the V gene TRGV2. Germline values: CDR1 EGSNGY, CDR2 YDSYNSKV. CDR3 length equals 12 residues. The CDR3 bases are TGTGCCACCGCTGCCGATTACTGGATCAAGACGTTC. It is translated as CATAADYWIKTF.

This clone occurred once. The gene calls are TRGV2 and TRGJP1. This CDR3 contains 15 residues. V lost 12 bases to trimming and J lost 14 bases; unmatched junction nucleotides: 27. CDR1 and CDR2 from the germline V gene are EGSNGY and YDSYNSKV. The CDR3, as DNA: TGTGCCCACCTGGGTTTGGGCCTGCGGCCTGCATTCAAGATATTT. The encoded protein is CAHLGLGLRPAFKIF.

To note about this clone: A read error may account for a junction end that differs from germline. The chain joins TRGV8 to TRGJP1. This CDR3 contains 14 residues. Germline V CDR1 and CDR2: VENAVY, YDSYNSRV. The CDR3 coding sequence is TGTGCCACCTGGGATATGGAGGGAGATTGGTTCAAAATATTT. Protein product: CATWDMEGDWFKIF.

The J gene is TRGJP1, the V gene TRGV8. V trimming: 0 bases; J trimming: 5 bases; junction bases outside the gene matches: 21. Germline V gives CDR1 VENAVY, CDR2 YDSYNSRV. The CDR3 has 20 residues. DNA of the CDR3: TGTGCCACCTGGGATAGGCCGAACCAGGGGGGGTTACCAACTGGTTGGTTCAAGATATTT. The encoded protein is CATWDRPNQGGLPTGWFKIF.

This clone was counted a single time. CDR3 region: CARLGRASYKKLF. The CDR3, as DNA: TGTGCCCGACTGGGACGGGCGAGTTATAAGAAACTCTTT. The chain carries TRGV2 and TRGJ1 or TRGJ2. After removal of 12 bases from V and 6 bases from J, the junction contained 17 bases not matched to a gene. This CDR3 comprises 13 residues. Germline assignment: CDR1 EGSNGY and CDR2 YDSYNSKV.

For the CDR3, the DNA is TGTGCTGCGTTGGGCCTCTGTTGGTTCAAGATATTT. This codes for CAALGLCWFKIF. This chain uses TRGV10 with TRGJP1. TRGV10 falls under the ORF class, with uncertain function. The CDR3 spans 12 residues. The J segment lost 9 bases and the V segment lost 10 bases, leaving 9 bases of the junction unmatched.

This chain uses TRGV4 with TRGJ1 or TRGJ2. Germline V lookup: CDR1 EGSTGY, CDR2 YDSYTSSV. The CDR3 consists of 14 residues. After removal of 1 base from V and 0 bases from J, the junction contained 3 bases not matched to a gene. The CDR3 DNA reads TGTGCCACCTGGGATGGTCCGAATTATTATAAGAAACTCTTT. It specifies CATWDGPNYYKKLF.

V is TRGV8 and J is TRGJ1 or TRGJ2. CDR1 VENAVY and CDR2 YDSYNSRV come from the germline V gene. This CDR3 has 13 amino acids. Unmatched junction bases numbered 6, after V lost 5 bases and J lost 2 bases. Here the CDR3 reads CATWGPHYYKKLF. CDR3 nucleotides: TGTGCCACCTGGGGTCCCCATTATTATAAGAAACTCTTT.

This clone appeared a few times. The chain carries TRGV8 and TRGJ1 or TRGJ2. This CDR3 has 13 amino acids. Germline CDR1 VENAVY, CDR2 YDSYNSRV. The CDR3 region has the DNA TGTGCACCTGGGATAGAACTTTATTATAAGAAACTCTTT. Translated: CAPGIELYYKKLF.

The genes are TRGV3 and TRGJP1. The germline gives CDR1 VTNTFY, CDR2 YDVSTARD (reference sequence). The CDR3 consists of 16 residues. V lost 3 bases, J lost 0 bases, and 7 bases stayed unmatched. This CDR3 reads CATWDGRNTTGWFKIF. DNA for the CDR3: TGTGCCACCTGGGACGGCCGTAATACCACTGGTTGGTTCAAGATATTT.

The rearrangement links TRGV10 to TRGJ1 or TRGJ2. TRGV10 is flagged as an ORF with uncertain function. This CDR3 has 12 amino acids. After removal of 8 bases from V and 10 bases from J, the junction contained 12 bases not matched to a gene. The CDR3 DNA reads TGTGCTGCGTGGGATTCGCAGGGAAAGAAACTCTTT. Amino acids: CAAWDSQGKKLF.

The chain is built from TRGV3 and TRGJ1 or TRGJ2. CDR3 length: 12 amino acids. The junction had 4 bases not matched to a gene; V was cut back by 1 base and J by 7 bases. Germline V gene data show CDR1 as VTNTFY and CDR2 as YDVSTARD (reference sequence). Here the CDR3 DNA reads TGTGCCACCTGGGACAGCCGCTATAAGAAACTCTTT. This codes for CATWDSRYKKLF.

The V gene is TRGV8, the J gene TRGJ1 or TRGJ2. The CDR3 loop spans 12 amino acids. The ends lost 8 bases at V and 3 bases at J; junction bases unmatched: 7. Germline loops: CDR1 VENAVY, CDR2 YDSYNSRV. The CDR3 region has the DNA TGTGCCACCTTGGGGTTTTATTATAAGAAACTCTTT. Its protein is CATLGFYYKKLF.

The gene calls are TRGV2 and TRGJP1. Germline V CDR1 and CDR2: EGSNGY, YDSYNSKV. The CDR3 is made up of 14 amino acids. V dropped 0 bases and J dropped 5; count of bases not matched to a gene: 3. The CDR3 sequence is CATWDGPTGWFKIF. CDR3 DNA sequence: TGTGCCACCTGGGACGGGCCAACTGGTTGGTTCAAGATATTT.

The rearrangement links TRGV3 to TRGJ1 or TRGJ2. The germline V gene encodes CDR1 VTNTFY and CDR2 YDVSTARD (reference sequence). The CDR3 is 13 residues long. Trimming cost V 3 bases and J 10 bases; bases outside gene matches: 12. The CDR3 spells CATWDGGIIKKLF. In DNA form, the CDR3 reads TGTGCCACCTGGGACGGGGGTATTATAAAGAAACTCTTT.